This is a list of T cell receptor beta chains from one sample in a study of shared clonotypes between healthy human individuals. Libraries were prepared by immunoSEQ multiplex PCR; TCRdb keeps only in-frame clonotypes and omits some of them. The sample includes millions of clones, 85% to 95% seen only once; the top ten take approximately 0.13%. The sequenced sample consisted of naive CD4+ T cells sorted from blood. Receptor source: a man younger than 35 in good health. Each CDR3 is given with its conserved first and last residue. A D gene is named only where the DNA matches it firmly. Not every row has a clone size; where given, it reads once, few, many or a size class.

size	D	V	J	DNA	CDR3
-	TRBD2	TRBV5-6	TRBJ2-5	TGTGCCAGCAGCTTGGGGACTAGCGGGAGACAAGAGACCCAGTACTTC	CASSLGTSGRQETQYF
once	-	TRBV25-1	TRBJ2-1	TGTGCCAGCAGTGCCGATGCGGCTCTCTCCTACAATGAGCAGTTCTTC	CASSADAALSYNEQFF
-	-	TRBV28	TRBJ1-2	TGTGCCAGCAGTGCCCGGGCATATGGCTACACCTTC	CASSARAYGYTF
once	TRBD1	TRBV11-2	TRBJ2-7	TGTGCCAGCAGCTTGTTGGGGACAGGGCCCTACGAGCAGTACTTC	CASSLLGTGPYEQYF
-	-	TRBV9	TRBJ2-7	TGTGCCAGCAGCGTAACGGGGAGCTCCTACGAGCAGTACTTC	CASSVTGSSYEQYF
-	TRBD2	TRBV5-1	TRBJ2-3	TGCGCCAGCAGCTCCCTTTCTAGCGGGGGCCTGCAAGGTTCGCAGTATTTT	CASSSLSSGGLQGSQYF
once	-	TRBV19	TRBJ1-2	TGTGCCAGTAGTAGGACCTATGGCTACACCTTC	CASSRTYGYTF
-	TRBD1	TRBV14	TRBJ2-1	TGTGCCAGCAGCCACGGCACTGGGGACAGCTCCTACAATGAGCAGTTCTTC	CASSHGTGDSSYNEQFF
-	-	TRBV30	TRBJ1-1	TGTGCCTGGGGTAGGGGGGGCACTGAAGCTTTCTTT	CAWGRGGTEAFF
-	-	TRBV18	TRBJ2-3	TGTGCCAGCTCACTTCCGGGACAACAATATACGCAGTATTTT	CASSLPGQQYTQYF
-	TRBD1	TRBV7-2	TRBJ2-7	TGTGCCAGCAGCCCAGGGACAGGGATGAACGAGCAGTACTTC	CASSPGTGMNEQYF
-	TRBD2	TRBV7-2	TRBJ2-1	TGTGCCAGCAGCTTAGCGGCGGGAGGGTGGAATGAGCAGTTCTTC	CASSLAAGGWNEQFF
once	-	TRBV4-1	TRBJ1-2	TGCGCCAGCAGCCAAGATAGGGGCTTGGGCTACACCTTC	CASSQDRGLGYTF
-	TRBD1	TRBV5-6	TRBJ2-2	TGTGCCAGCTCCAAACGACAGGGGGCGAGAACCGGGGAGCTGTTTTTT	CASSKRQGARTGELFF
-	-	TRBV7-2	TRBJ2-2	TGTGCCAGCATCCTAGTCGGGCTAGCGAACACCGGGGAGCTGTTTTTT	CASILVGLANTGELFF
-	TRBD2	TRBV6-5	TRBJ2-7	TGTGCCAGCAGAACCACTAGCGGGATAGGCTACGAGCAGTACTTC	CASRTTSGIGYEQYF
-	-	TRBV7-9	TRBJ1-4	TGTGCCAGCAGGTCGGACGGGCCAACTAATGAAAAACTGTTTTTT	CASRSDGPTNEKLFF
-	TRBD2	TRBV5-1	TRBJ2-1	TGCGCCAGCAGCTCGGGACTAGCGGGGGGCCCGATGAGCTCCTACAATGAGCAGTTCTTC	CASSSGLAGGPMSSYNEQFF
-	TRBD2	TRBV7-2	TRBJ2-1	TGTGCCAGCAGCCGTAGCGGGAGTCGGTACAATGAGCAGTTCTTC	CASSRSGSRYNEQFF
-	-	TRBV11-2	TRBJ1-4	TGTGCCAGCAGCTTACGAGGCCGCCAAAATGAAAAACTGTTTTTT	CASSLRGRQNEKLFF